This T cell receptor (beta chain) appears in the sequencing data of a study of T cell responses to AZD1222 COVID-19 vaccine. Notes on the study in general: Reportedly, nearly half the spike-specific TCRs target unmutated variant regions.

On this clone itself: The target antigen is unknown.

Sequencing was performed with immunoSEQ multiplex PCR; in TCRdb, only in-frame clones are kept and a portion is missing. The data show around 67,000 clones, roughly 84% seen once. Germline values: CDR1 SGHNT, CDR2 YENEEA. After removal of 1 base from V and 4 bases from J, the junction contained 2 bases not matched to a gene. The CDR3 sequence is 15 residues long. This receptor was obtained from an adult in good health. J is TRBJ2-1 and V is TRBV11-3, with TRBD2 identical over 9 bases. The source material was peripheral blood, sampled on day 0 of AZD1222 vaccination. The CDR3 nucleotides are TGTGCCAGCAGCTTAGCTAGCGGGATGTACAATGAGCAGTTCTTC. Translating gives CASSLASGMYNEQFF.